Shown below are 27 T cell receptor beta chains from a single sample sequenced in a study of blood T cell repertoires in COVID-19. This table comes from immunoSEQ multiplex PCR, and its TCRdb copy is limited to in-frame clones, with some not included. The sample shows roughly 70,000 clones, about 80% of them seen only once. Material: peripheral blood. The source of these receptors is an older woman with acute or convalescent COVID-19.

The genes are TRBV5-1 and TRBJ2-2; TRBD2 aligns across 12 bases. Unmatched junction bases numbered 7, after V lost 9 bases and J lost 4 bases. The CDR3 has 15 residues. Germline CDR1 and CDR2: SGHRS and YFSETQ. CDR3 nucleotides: TGCGCCACCTCTAGCGGGGGGGCCGGCACCGGGGAGCTGTTTTTT. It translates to CATSSGGAGTGELFF. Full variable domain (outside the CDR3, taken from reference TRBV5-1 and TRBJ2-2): KAGVTQTPRYLIKTRGQQVTLSCSPISGHRSVSWYQQTPGQGLQFLFEYFSETQRNKGNFPGRFSGRQFSNSRSEMNVSTLELGDSALYLCATSSGGAGTGELFFGEGSRLTVL.

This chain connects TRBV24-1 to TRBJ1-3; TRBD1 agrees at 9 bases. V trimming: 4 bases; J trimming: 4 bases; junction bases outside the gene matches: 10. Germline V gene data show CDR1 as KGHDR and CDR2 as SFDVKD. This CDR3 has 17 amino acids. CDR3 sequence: CATSEAPGTGSGNTIYF. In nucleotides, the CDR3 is TGTGCCACCAGTGAAGCCCCCGGGACAGGGTCCGGAAACACCATATATTTT.

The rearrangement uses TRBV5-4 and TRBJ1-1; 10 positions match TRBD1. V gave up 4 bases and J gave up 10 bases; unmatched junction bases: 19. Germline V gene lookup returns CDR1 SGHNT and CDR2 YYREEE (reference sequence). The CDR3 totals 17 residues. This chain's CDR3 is CASSPLRGETGGAGAFF. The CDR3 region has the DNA TGTGCCAGCAGCCCCCTCAGGGGAGAGACAGGGGGCGCAGGAGCTTTCTTT.

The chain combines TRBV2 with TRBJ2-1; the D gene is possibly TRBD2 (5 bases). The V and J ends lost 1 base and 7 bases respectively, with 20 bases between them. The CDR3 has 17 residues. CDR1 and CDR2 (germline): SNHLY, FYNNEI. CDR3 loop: CASSEGASARGWNEQFF. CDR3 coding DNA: TGTGCCAGCAGTGAAGGTGCCAGCGCCCGGGGATGGAATGAGCAGTTCTTC.

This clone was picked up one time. The DNA for the CDR3 is TGTGCCAGTAGCCCGGGGGGAGGTTGGCACACTGAAGCTTTCTTT. Amino acids: CASSPGGGWHTEAFF. This chain uses TRBV19 with TRBJ1-1, with a possible D match to TRBD1 (5 bases). Germline V gives CDR1 LNHDA, CDR2 SQIVND (reference sequence). Trimming stripped 6 bases from V and 3 bases from J, with 17 bases between. The CDR3 runs 15 residues. Looking up the rest from reference TRBV19 and TRBJ1-1 gives the full variable domain: DGGITQSPKYLFRKEGQNVTLSCEQNLNHDAMYWYRQDPGQGLRLIYYSQIVNDFQKGDIAEGYSVSREKKESFPLTVTSAQKNPTAFYLCASSPGGGWHTEAFFGQGTRLTVV.

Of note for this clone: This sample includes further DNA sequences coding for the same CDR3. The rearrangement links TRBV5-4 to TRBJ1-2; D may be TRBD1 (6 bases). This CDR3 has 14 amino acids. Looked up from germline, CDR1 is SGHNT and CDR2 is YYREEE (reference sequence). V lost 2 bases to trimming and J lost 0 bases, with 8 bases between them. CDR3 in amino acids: CASSFRGANYGYTF. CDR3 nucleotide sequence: TGTGCCAGCAGCTTCAGGGGAGCTAACTATGGCTACACCTTC.

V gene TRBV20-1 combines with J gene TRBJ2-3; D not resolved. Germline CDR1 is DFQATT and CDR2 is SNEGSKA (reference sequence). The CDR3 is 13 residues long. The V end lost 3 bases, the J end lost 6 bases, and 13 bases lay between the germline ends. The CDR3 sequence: CSASGQSGDTQYF. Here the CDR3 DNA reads TGCAGTGCTAGTGGGCAGTCAGGCGATACGCAGTATTTT.

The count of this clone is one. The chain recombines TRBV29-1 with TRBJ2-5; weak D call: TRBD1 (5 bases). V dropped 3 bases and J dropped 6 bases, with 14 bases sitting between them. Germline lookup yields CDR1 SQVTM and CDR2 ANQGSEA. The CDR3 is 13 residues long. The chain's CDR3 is CSVDGRAMKTQYF. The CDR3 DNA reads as TGCAGCGTTGATGGCAGGGCGATGAAGACCCAGTACTTC.

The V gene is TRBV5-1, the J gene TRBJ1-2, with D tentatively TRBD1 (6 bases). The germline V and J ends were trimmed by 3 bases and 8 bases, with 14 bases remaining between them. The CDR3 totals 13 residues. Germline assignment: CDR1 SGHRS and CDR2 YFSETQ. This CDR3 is CASSSTGWEGYTF. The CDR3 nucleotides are TGCGCCAGCAGCTCTACAGGGTGGGAGGGCTACACCTTC.

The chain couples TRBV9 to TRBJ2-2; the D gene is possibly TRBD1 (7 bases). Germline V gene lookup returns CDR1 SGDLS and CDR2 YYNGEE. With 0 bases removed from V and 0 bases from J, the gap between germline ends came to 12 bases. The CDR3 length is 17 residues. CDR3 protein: CASSVEAGGSNTGELFF. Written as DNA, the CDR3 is TGTGCCAGCAGCGTAGAGGCAGGGGGGTCGAACACCGGGGAGCTGTTTTTT.

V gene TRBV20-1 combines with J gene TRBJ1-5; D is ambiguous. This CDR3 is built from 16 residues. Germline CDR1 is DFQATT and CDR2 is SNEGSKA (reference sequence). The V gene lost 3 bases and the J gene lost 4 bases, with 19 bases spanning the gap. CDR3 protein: CSASVYSGDGNQPQHF. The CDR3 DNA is TGCAGTGCTAGTGTATATTCGGGTGACGGGAATCAGCCCCAGCATTTT.

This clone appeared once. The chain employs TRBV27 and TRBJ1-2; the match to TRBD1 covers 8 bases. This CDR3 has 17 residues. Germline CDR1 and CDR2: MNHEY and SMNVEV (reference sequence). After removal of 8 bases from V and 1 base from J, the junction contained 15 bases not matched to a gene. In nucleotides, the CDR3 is TGTGCCAGCCCCCCACGCAGGGGGCTAAACCTTAACTATGGCTACACCTTC. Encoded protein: CASPPRRGLNLNYGYTF.

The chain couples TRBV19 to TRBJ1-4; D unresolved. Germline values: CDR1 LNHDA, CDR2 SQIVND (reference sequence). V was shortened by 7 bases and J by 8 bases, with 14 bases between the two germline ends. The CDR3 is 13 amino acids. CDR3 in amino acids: CASTVTGGEKLFF. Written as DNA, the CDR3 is TGTGCCAGTACGGTTACTGGAGGGGAAAAACTGTTTTTT.

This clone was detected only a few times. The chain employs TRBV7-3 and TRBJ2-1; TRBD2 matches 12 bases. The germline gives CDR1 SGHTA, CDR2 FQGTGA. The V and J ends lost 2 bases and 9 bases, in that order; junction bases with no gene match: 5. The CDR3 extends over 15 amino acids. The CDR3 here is CASSLWTSGVGEQFF. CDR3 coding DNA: TGTGCCAGCAGCTTATGGACTAGCGGGGTGGGTGAGCAGTTCTTC.

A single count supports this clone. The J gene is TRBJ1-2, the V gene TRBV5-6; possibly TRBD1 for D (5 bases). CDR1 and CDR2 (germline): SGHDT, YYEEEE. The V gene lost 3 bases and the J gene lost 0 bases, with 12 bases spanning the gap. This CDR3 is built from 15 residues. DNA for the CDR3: TGTGCCAGCAGCTCGAGGGGACTTGCTAACTATGGCTACACCTTC. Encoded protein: CASSSRGLANYGYTF.

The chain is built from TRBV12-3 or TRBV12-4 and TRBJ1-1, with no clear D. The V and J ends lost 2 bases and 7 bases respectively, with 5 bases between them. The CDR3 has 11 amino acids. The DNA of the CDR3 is TGTGCCAGCAGTTTAAACTATGAAGCTTTCTTT. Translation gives CASSLNYEAFF.

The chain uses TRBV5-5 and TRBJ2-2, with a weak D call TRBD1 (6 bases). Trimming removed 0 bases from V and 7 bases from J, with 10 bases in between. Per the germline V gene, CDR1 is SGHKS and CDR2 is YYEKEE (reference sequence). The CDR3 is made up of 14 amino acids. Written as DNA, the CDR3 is TGTGCCAGCAGCTTGGGGACAGAATTCGGGGAGCTGTTTTTT. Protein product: CASSLGTEFGELFF.

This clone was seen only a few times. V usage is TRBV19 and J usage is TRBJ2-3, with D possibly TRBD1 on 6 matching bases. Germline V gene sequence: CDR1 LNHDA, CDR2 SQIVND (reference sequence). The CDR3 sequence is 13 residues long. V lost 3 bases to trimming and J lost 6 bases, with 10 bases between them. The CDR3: CASSIARGDTQYF. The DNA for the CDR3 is TGTGCCAGTAGTATTGCCAGGGGTGATACGCAGTATTTT.

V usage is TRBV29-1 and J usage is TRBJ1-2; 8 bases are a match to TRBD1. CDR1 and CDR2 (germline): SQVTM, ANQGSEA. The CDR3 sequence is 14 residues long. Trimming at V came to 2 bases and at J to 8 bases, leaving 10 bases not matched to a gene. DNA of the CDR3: TGCAGCGTTGAAATCCCGGACAGGGCGTACGGCTACACCTTC. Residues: CSVEIPDRAYGYTF. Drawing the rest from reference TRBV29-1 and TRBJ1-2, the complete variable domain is SAVISQKPSRDICQRGTSLTIQCQVDSQVTMMFWYRQQPGQSLTLIATANQGSEATYESGFVIDKFPISRPNLTFSTLTVSNMSPEDSSIYLCSVEIPDRAYGYTFGSGTRLTVV.

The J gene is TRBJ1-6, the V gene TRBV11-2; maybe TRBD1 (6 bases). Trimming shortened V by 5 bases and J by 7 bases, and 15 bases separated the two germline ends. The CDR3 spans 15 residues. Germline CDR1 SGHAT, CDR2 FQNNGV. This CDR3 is CASSPRTAMNSPLHF. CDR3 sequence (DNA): TGTGCCAGCAGCCCCCGGACAGCCATGAATTCACCCCTCCACTTT. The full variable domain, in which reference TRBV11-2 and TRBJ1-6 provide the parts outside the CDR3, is EAGVAQSPRYKIIEKRQSVAFWCNPISGHATLYWYQQILGQGPKLLIQFQNNGVVDDSQLPKDRFSAERLKGVDSTLKIQPAKLEDSAVYLCASSPRTAMNSPLHFGNGTRLTVT.

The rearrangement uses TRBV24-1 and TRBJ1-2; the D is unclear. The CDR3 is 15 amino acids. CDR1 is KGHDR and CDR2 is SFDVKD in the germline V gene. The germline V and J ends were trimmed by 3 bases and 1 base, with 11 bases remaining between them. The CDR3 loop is CATSDGSSSNYGYTF. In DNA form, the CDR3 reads TGTGCCACCAGTGATGGTTCCTCCAGTAACTATGGCTACACCTTC.

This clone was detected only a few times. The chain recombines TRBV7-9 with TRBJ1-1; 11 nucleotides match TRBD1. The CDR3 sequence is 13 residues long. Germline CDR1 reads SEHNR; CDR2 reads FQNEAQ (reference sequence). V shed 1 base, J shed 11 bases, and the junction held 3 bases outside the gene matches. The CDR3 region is CASSLGTGGEAFF. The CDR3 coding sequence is TGTGCCAGCAGCTTAGGGACAGGGGGCGAGGCTTTCTTT.

The CDR3 coding sequence is TGTGCCAGCAGCTTAGCGGGACTAGATGTTCTAGAGACCCAGTACTTC. Its translation: CASSLAGLDVLETQYF. This chain connects TRBV11-1 to TRBJ2-5; 8 nucleotides align to TRBD2. V dropped 0 bases and J dropped 4; count of bases not matched to a gene: 7. The CDR3 is 16 residues long. Germline loops: CDR1 SGHAT, CDR2 FQDESV (reference sequence).

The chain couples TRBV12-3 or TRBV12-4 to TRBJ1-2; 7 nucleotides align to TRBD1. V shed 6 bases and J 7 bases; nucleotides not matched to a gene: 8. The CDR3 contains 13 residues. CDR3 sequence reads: CASRKQGIAGYTF. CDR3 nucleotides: TGTGCCAGCAGGAAACAGGGGATTGCTGGCTACACCTTC.

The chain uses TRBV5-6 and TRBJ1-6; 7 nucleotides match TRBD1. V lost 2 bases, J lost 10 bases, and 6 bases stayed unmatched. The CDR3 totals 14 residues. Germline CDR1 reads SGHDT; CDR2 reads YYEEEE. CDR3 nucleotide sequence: TGTGCCAGCAGCTTCAGCGACAGGGCATCACCCCTCCACTTT. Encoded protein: CASSFSDRASPLHF.

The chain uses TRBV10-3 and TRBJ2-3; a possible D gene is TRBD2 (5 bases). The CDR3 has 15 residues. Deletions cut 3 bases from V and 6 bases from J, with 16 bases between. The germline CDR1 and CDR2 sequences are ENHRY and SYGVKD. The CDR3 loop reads CAISELGAGVDTQYF. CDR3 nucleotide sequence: TGTGCCATCAGTGAACTAGGTGCGGGCGTGGATACGCAGTATTTT.

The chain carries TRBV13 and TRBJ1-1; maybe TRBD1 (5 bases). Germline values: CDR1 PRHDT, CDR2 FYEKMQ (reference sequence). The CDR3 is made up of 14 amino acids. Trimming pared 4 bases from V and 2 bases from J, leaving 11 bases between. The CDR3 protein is CASSSGLFNTEAFF. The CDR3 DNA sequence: TGTGCCAGCAGCTCGGGACTTTTCAACACTGAAGCTTTCTTT.